This T cell receptor beta chain was sequenced for a study of blood T cell repertoires in COVID-19. Study overall: Acute and convalescent COVID-19 samples came from the United States, Italy and Spain. Sample material is recorded as cDNA or gDNA derived from T cells, B-cell-depleted T cells, or PBMCs.

Original methodology: How many nucleated cells were present was estimated from reference gene primer amplification. Here immunoSEQ multiplex PCR was the method, and the copy in TCRdb shows in-frame clones only, minus some. V, J and clone size are those of that table, while D and trimming were read from the DNA. The profile shows over 120,000 clones, approximately 88% of them singletons. The CDR3 length is 11 residues. Trimming shortened V by 6 bases and J by 10 bases, and 12 bases separated the two germline ends. Per germline, CDR1 SNHLY and CDR2 FYNNEI. The chain is built from TRBV2 and TRBJ1-1; unclear D gene. The sequence was obtained from a woman aged 50 to 65 with acute or convalescent COVID-19. The sequencing input was peripheral blood. CDR3 coding DNA: TGTGCCAGCAGCGTTCGAGGCGCAGCTTTCTTT. Its protein product is CASSVRGAAFF.